A selection of T cell receptor beta chains follows, all from one sample in a study of technical replicates of blood from a few donors. This table comes from immunoSEQ multiplex PCR, and its TCRdb copy is limited to in-frame clones, with some not included. The sample has some 14,000 clones, 75% to 90% seen once. The material sequenced was PBMCs. Source of these receptors: a human donor in good health. The conserved cysteine and the conserved F or W are not part of the CDR3 here. Fields, in order: V gene, J gene, CDR3 protein.

V gene: TRBV11-3; J gene: TRBJ2-7; CDR3 protein: ASSLGTTGEQY
V gene: TRBV5-1; J gene: TRBJ2-3; CDR3 protein: ASSSTLAGHNTDTQY
V gene: TRBV10-3; J gene: TRBJ1-1; CDR3 protein: AISVEGRGWTEAF
V gene: TRBV27; J gene: TRBJ1-1; CDR3 protein: ASSLSWRDTEAF
V gene: TRBV30; J gene: TRBJ1-1; CDR3 protein: AWSHDRGRTEAF
V gene: TRBV12-5; J gene: TRBJ2-1; CDR3 protein: ASGLGQGANEQF
V gene: TRBV25-1; J gene: TRBJ1-1; CDR3 protein: ASIPRQGKGDTEAF
V gene: TRBV21-1; J gene: TRBJ1-2; CDR3 protein: ASSYFRAGGHGYT
V gene: TRBV18; J gene: TRBJ2-2; CDR3 protein: ASSPPSTPGELF
V gene: TRBV6-4; J gene: TRBJ1-1; CDR3 protein: AIPPHLVPGIMNTEAF
V gene: TRBV11-1; J gene: TRBJ2-1; CDR3 protein: ASSLGSGSRGDEQF
V gene: TRBV6-4; J gene: TRBJ2-3; CDR3 protein: ASSPVYNTDTQY
V gene: TRBV18; J gene: TRBJ2-7; CDR3 protein: ASSPRDSSYEQY
V gene: TRBV5-1; J gene: TRBJ2-2; CDR3 protein: ASNLRGQGTGELF
V gene: TRBV18; J gene: TRBJ1-2; CDR3 protein: ASSPTWRIGYGYT
V gene: TRBV21-1; J gene: TRBJ2-1; CDR3 protein: ASSIDRGSLEQF
V gene: TRBV9; J gene: TRBJ2-1; CDR3 protein: ASSVGVQGAGNEQF
V gene: TRBV10-3; J gene: TRBJ2-1; CDR3 protein: AIGQGSFYNEQF
V gene: TRBV28; J gene: TRBJ2-7; CDR3 protein: ASSLPWGVGEQY
V gene: TRBV29-1; J gene: TRBJ2-3; CDR3 protein: SVDGAGGVDTQY
V gene: TRBV7-9; J gene: TRBJ2-3; CDR3 protein: ASSSLAEGTTDTQY
V gene: TRBV11-3; J gene: TRBJ2-3; CDR3 protein: ASSVRDQFPDTQY
V gene: TRBV4-2; J gene: TRBJ1-5; CDR3 protein: ASSQVRGNSNQPQH
V gene: TRBV7-9; J gene: TRBJ2-7; CDR3 protein: ASSVSGSYEQY
V gene: TRBV28; J gene: TRBJ1-1; CDR3 protein: ASSLTGALGIEAF
V gene: TRBV5-4; J gene: TRBJ2-3; CDR3 protein: ASSTSTDTQY
V gene: TRBV6-5; J gene: TRBJ2-7; CDR3 protein: ASSYGRSSYEQY
V gene: TRBV7-6; J gene: TRBJ2-2; CDR3 protein: ASSLASSEHNTGELF
V gene: TRBV7-9; J gene: TRBJ2-5; CDR3 protein: ASSPGLAGGGDQETQY
V gene: TRBV2; J gene: TRBJ2-3; CDR3 protein: ASISRSLFTDTQY
V gene: TRBV7-8; J gene: TRBJ1-1; CDR3 protein: ASSSDGMDTEAF
V gene: TRBV2; J gene: TRBJ2-5; CDR3 protein: ASSVGGLKTQY
V gene: TRBV9; J gene: TRBJ2-7; CDR3 protein: ASSVGLSYEQY